This section outlines one T cell receptor (beta chain) sequence together with its context. This record comes from a study of blood T cell repertoires in COVID-19. Looking at the study overall: Collection of acute and convalescent COVID-19 samples took place in the United States, Italy and Spain.

Data came from immunoSEQ multiplex PCR; TCRdb stores just in-frame clones and leaves some out. This repertoire shows around 200,000 clones, around 87% found once; its top ten account for approximately 6.2%. This TCR was recovered from a man aged 55 to 70 who had recovered from COVID-19. The specimen sequenced was peripheral blood.

This chain's CDR3 is CASSGLPSTGELFF. The CDR3 DNA sequence: TGTGCCAGCAGTGGTCTGCCCAGCACCGGGGAGCTGTTTTTT. The chain employs TRBV2 and TRBJ2-2; no definite D call. Trimming shortened V by 4 bases and J by 4 bases, and 10 bases separated the two germline ends. CDR3 size: 14 residues. Germline-derived CDR1 and CDR2 are SNHLY and FYNNEI.